The rows below give T cell receptor beta chains drawn from one sample of a study of blood T cell repertoires in COVID-19. TCRdb's copy holds only in-frame clones and misses some; the assay was immunoSEQ multiplex PCR. The profile shows 30,000 to 40,000 clones, 85% of them singletons. The sequencing input was peripheral blood. The origin of the receptors is a woman aged 60-70 years with active COVID-19. CDR3s include the opening cysteine and the closing phenylalanine or tryptophan. D genes are given only for firm matches. Size is omitted from some rows. Given values are once, few, many or a class for expanded clones.

TRBV5-6,-,TRBD1,TRBJ1-1,CASSLVGRGRIEAFF,TGTGCCAGCAGCTTGGTTGGCAGGGGGCGGATTGAAGCTTTCTTT
TRBV21-1,-,-,TRBJ2-1,CASSVRGESSYNEQFF,TGTGCCAGCAGCGTCCGCGGGGAGAGCTCCTACAATGAGCAGTTCTTC
TRBV2,-,TRBD1,TRBJ1-2,CASSDPTGGGGYTF,TGTGCCAGCAGTGACCCGACAGGGGGAGGTGGCTACACCTTC
TRBV19,-,-,TRBJ2-5,CASSPAEGRETQYF,TGTGCCAGTAGTCCGGCGGAGGGGCGGGAGACCCAGTACTTC
TRBV19,-,TRBD1,TRBJ2-1,CASSMGPGQPYNEQFF,TGTGCCAGTAGTATGGGGCCGGGACAGCCATACAATGAGCAGTTCTTC
TRBV5-1,-,TRBD1,TRBJ1-5,CASSYWNRGLSRQPQHF,TGCGCCAGCAGTTACTGGAACAGGGGGCTCAGCCGGCAGCCCCAGCATTTT
TRBV7-6,-,TRBD2,TRBJ2-1,CASSPPAGVAFDNEQFF,TGTGCCAGCAGCCCACCAGCGGGGGTGGCTTTTGACAATGAGCAGTTCTTC
TRBV7-3,-,-,TRBJ2-3,CASSLTSADTQYF,TGTGCCAGCAGCTTAACATCCGCAGATACGCAGTATTTT
TRBV9,-,TRBD1,TRBJ1-2,CASSSTGVRGYTF,TGTGCCAGCAGTTCTACAGGGGTACGTGGCTACACCTTC
TRBV30,few,-,TRBJ1-2,CASRDSYGYTF,TGTGCCTCTCGGGATAGTTATGGCTACACCTTC
TRBV18,few,TRBD1,TRBJ1-2,CASSVDRDYGYTF,TGTGCCAGCTCAGTGGACAGGGACTATGGCTACACCTTC
TRBV28,-,-,TRBJ1-5,CASSPGRGYGNQPQHF,TGTGCCAGCAGTCCCGGTCGCGGATATGGCAATCAGCCCCAGCATTTT
TRBV5-1,-,-,TRBJ2-1,CASSFNSPAYNEQFF,TGCGCCAGCAGCTTCAACTCCCCCGCTTACAATGAGCAGTTCTTC
TRBV13,-,TRBD2,TRBJ2-2,CASSLGREGSGELFF,TGTGCCAGCAGCTTAGGGCGGGAGGGCTCCGGGGAGCTGTTTTTT
TRBV7-9,-,TRBD2,TRBJ2-1,CASSLLAGDYNEQFF,TGTGCCAGCAGCTTACTAGCGGGAGACTACAATGAGCAGTTCTTC
TRBV6-6,-,TRBD2,TRBJ2-4,CASSYSGGGNIQYF,TGTGCCAGCAGTTACTCGGGGGGAGGGAACATTCAGTACTTC
TRBV7-3,-,TRBD1,TRBJ2-7,CASSQAGQGEQYF,TGTGCCAGCAGCCAAGCGGGACAGGGCGAGCAGTACTTC
TRBV6-5,-,-,TRBJ2-3,CASSYSISWAATQYF,TGTGCCAGCAGTTACTCGATCTCCTGGGCAGCTACGCAGTATTTT
TRBV7-2,-,TRBD1,TRBJ2-1,CASSLRDRAYNEQFF,TGTGCCAGCAGCTTGAGGGACAGGGCTTACAATGAGCAGTTCTTC
TRBV19,-,TRBD2,TRBJ2-1,CASPQRSSGRAHNEQFF,TGTGCCAGTCCTCAACGCAGTAGCGGGAGGGCCCACAATGAGCAGTTCTTC
TRBV18,once,-,TRBJ2-1,CASSPTVSSYNEQFF,TGTGCCAGCTCACCAACAGTCAGCTCCTACAATGAGCAGTTCTTC
TRBV9,-,TRBD2,TRBJ2-3,CASSVATMSGRTDTQYF,TGTGCCAGCAGCGTAGCTACTATGAGCGGGAGGACAGATACGCAGTATTTT
TRBV5-4,-,TRBD2,TRBJ2-6,CASSLGGRGGFSGANVLTF,TGTGCCAGCAGCTTGGGAGGACGGGGGGGTTTCTCTGGGGCCAACGTCCTGACTTTC
TRBV7-2,once,TRBD2,TRBJ2-3,CASSLQVQLASTDTQYF,TGTGCCAGCAGCTTACAGGTCCAACTAGCGAGCACAGATACGCAGTATTTT
TRBV27,-,TRBD1,TRBJ1-2,CASSPRQGYGYTF,TGTGCCAGCAGTCCGAGACAGGGATATGGCTACACCTTC
TRBV12-3/TRBV12-4,-,-,TRBJ1-2,CASSLEVSYGYTF,TGTGCCAGCAGTCTCGAGGTTTCCTATGGCTACACCTTC
TRBV5-6,-,TRBD1,TRBJ1-6,CASSLGEGQANSPLHF,TGTGCCAGCAGCTTGGGAGAGGGACAGGCTAATTCACCCCTCCACTTT
TRBV28,-,-,TRBJ2-1,CASSRETRGPNNEQFF,TGTGCCAGCAGCCGTGAAACCAGGGGACCTAACAATGAGCAGTTCTTC
TRBV27,once,-,TRBJ2-7,CASSRLGNEQYF,TGTGCCAGCTCCAGACTAGGGAACGAGCAGTACTTC
TRBV19,-,TRBD2,TRBJ2-5,CASSTSGLKETQYF,TGTGCCAGCTCGACTAGCGGACTTAAAGAGACCCAGTACTTC
TRBV12-3/TRBV12-4,-,-,TRBJ1-1,CASSLSRQEAFF,TGTGCCAGCAGTTTAAGTAGACAGGAAGCTTTCTTT
TRBV28,-,TRBD1,TRBJ2-4,CASSSQGEAKNIQYF,TGTGCCAGCAGTTCACAGGGGGAGGCCAAAAACATTCAGTACTTC